A selection of T cell receptor beta chains follows, all from one sample in a study of chemoradiotherapy in HPV16-positive cancers. The repertoire was sequenced with immunoSEQ multiplex PCR; TCRdb's copy has only in-frame clones and lacks some. The repertoire includes about 20,000 clones, 84% of them detected once, and about 3.5% sits in the top ten. The sequences come from blood, collected from a patient who underwent chemoradiotherapy. The receptors here all came from a human donor with HPV-associated anogenital cancer. CDR3s include the opening cysteine and the closing phenylalanine or tryptophan. D genes are given only for firm matches. Where a row states a size, it is once, few, many or the class of an expanded clone; other rows omit it.

v_gene	d_gene	abundance	j_gene	CDR3aa	CDR3nt
TRBV6-1	-	few	TRBJ2-7	CASSVTAVSPYEQYF	TGTGCCAGCAGTGTCACGGCGGTCTCCCCCTACGAGCAGTACTTC
TRBV4-1	-	-	TRBJ2-7	CASSQEPSAADYEQYF	TGCGCCAGCAGCCAAGAACCCTCTGCCGCTGACTACGAGCAGTACTTC
TRBV4-3	-	-	TRBJ2-3	CASSQAWDIPNTDTQYF	TGCGCCAGCAGCCAAGCATGGGACATACCTAACACAGATACGCAGTATTTT
TRBV11-3	-	-	TRBJ2-7	CASSLRDGEQYF	TGTGCCAGCAGTCTACGGGACGGCGAGCAGTACTTC
TRBV27	TRBD1	-	TRBJ2-1	CASSKPGTGFNEQFF	TGTGCCAGCAGTAAACCTGGGACAGGGTTCAATGAGCAGTTCTTC
TRBV28	-	few	TRBJ2-7	CASSLTSREQYF	TGTGCCAGCAGTTTAACGTCTCGCGAGCAGTACTTC
TRBV5-6	-	-	TRBJ1-2	CASSLIRGVGGYGYTF	TGTGCCAGCAGCTTGATAAGGGGTGTGGGAGGCTATGGCTACACCTTC
TRBV28	-	-	TRBJ1-5	CASSYLGDQPQHF	TGTGCCAGCAGTTATTTAGGGGATCAGCCCCAGCATTTT
TRBV19	-	-	TRBJ2-5	CASTEAQGPQETQYF	TGTGCCAGTACAGAGGCTCAGGGACCCCAAGAGACCCAGTACTTC
TRBV18	-	-	TRBJ1-3	CASSPAGSGNTIYF	TGTGCCAGCTCACCGGCAGGGTCTGGAAACACCATATATTTT
TRBV28	-	-	TRBJ1-4	CASSLGLNRNEKLFF	TGTGCCAGCAGTCTAGGACTGAACCGAAATGAAAAACTGTTTTTT
TRBV5-1	-	few	TRBJ1-6	CASSTGGSSYNSPLHF	TGCGCCAGCAGCACCGGAGGGAGCTCCTATAATTCACCCCTCCACTTT
TRBV7-9	TRBD1	-	TRBJ1-3	CASSETGGNTIYF	TGTGCCAGCAGCGAGACAGGGGGAAACACCATATATTTT
TRBV5-6	-	-	TRBJ1-2	CASSLGAGGNYGYTF	TGTGCCAGCAGCTTGGGCGCGGGAGGGAACTATGGCTACACCTTC
TRBV23-1	-	-	TRBJ2-7	CASSQSGQGPTYLSYEQYF	TGCGCCAGCAGTCAATCAGGCCAGGGGCCAACTTACCTCTCCTACGAGCAGTACTTC
TRBV12-5	-	-	TRBJ2-7	CASGFIPRTETSYEQYF	TGTGCTAGTGGCTTCATTCCTAGGACAGAAACCTCCTACGAGCAGTACTTC
TRBV18	TRBD1	-	TRBJ2-2	CASSLGTGETGELFF	TGTGCCAGCTCGCTCGGGACAGGGGAGACCGGGGAGCTGTTTTTT
TRBV9	-	-	TRBJ2-3	CASSVDITDTQYF	TGTGCCAGCAGCGTAGACATAACAGATACGCAGTATTTT
TRBV5-5	-	-	TRBJ2-5	CASSGAVVETQYF	TGTGCCAGCAGCGGGGCGGTGGTGGAGACCCAGTACTTC
TRBV11-2	-	-	TRBJ2-7	CASSSLLRGERGEQYF	TGTGCCAGCAGCTCCCTCTTAAGAGGGGAACGAGGCGAGCAGTACTTC
TRBV4-1	-	-	TRBJ2-1	CASSQGAIINEQFF	TGCGCCAGCAGCCAAGGGGCGATCATTAATGAGCAGTTCTTC
TRBV6-5	-	once	TRBJ1-4	CASRGPNEKLFF	TGTGCCAGCAGAGGACCCAATGAAAAACTGTTTTTT
TRBV7-9	TRBD2	-	TRBJ2-3	CASSHSGGSSDTQYF	TGTGCCAGCAGCCATAGCGGGGGGTCCTCAGATACGCAGTATTTT